What follows are 25 T cell receptor beta chains derived from one specimen sequenced in a study of blood T cell repertoires in COVID-19. TCRdb keeps only in-frame clones here, not all; method: immunoSEQ multiplex PCR. The sample comprises approximately 350,000 clones, 87% of which are singletons, and approximately 3.1% rests with the top ten. Sequencing was done on a sample of PBMCs or T cells enriched from blood (not recorded which). Receptors were obtained from a woman under 40 who had recovered from COVID-19.

The chain recombines TRBV27 with TRBJ1-3; D perhaps matches TRBD1 (6 bases). Germline CDR1 reads MNHEY; CDR2 reads SMNVEV (reference sequence). Trimming removed 3 bases from V and 3 bases from J, with 12 bases in between. The length of the CDR3 is 15 residues. CDR3 amino acids: CASSFKGVVGNTIYF. The CDR3 DNA reads TGTGCCAGCAGTTTCAAGGGGGTAGTTGGAAACACCATATATTTT.

This clone was recorded only once. The chain employs TRBV5-1 and TRBJ2-2, with 8 bases that match TRBD1. Germline values: CDR1 SGHRS, CDR2 YFSETQ. CDR3 length: 17 residues. V lost 4 bases and J lost 4; bases outside the gene matches: 12. CDR3 protein: CASSLNPGQVITGELFF. In nucleotides, the CDR3 is TGCGCCAGCAGCCTCAATCCGGGACAGGTCATCACCGGGGAGCTGTTTTTT.

The chain couples TRBV24-1 to TRBJ2-7; tentative D call: TRBD1 (6 bases). Between the trimmed V and J ends, which lost 4 bases and 1 base, there was a span of 13 bases. Germline lookup yields CDR1 KGHDR and CDR2 SFDVKD. This CDR3 has 15 amino acids. This chain's CDR3 is CATSDRGETSYEQYF. CDR3 DNA: TGTGCCACCAGTGACAGGGGCGAAACATCCTACGAGCAGTACTTC.

The chain links TRBV29-1 to TRBJ2-3, with 9 bases fitting TRBD1. The germline V gene encodes CDR1 SQVTM and CDR2 ANQGSEA. The CDR3 totals 14 residues. J lost 4 bases, V lost 7 bases, and 9 bases had no gene match. CDR3 in amino acids: CSAATGGRADTQYF. The CDR3 DNA follows: TGCAGCGCTGCGACAGGGGGACGCGCAGATACGCAGTATTTT.

CDR3 amino acids: CASSQEGTGAGYTF. CDR3 nucleotide sequence: TGTGCCAGCAGCCAAGAGGGGACAGGTGCTGGCTACACCTTC. The genes are TRBV3-1 (or the pseudogene TRBV3-2) and TRBJ1-2; 8 bases are a match to TRBD1. Germline V gene data show CDR1 as LGHDT and CDR2 as YNNKEL (reference sequence). With 0 bases clipped from V and 7 bases from J, the junction kept 4 bases outside the gene matches. This CDR3 spans 14 amino acids.

This chain uses TRBV5-6 with TRBJ2-2; D is ambiguous. The CDR3 contains 16 residues. Between the trimmed V and J ends, which lost 5 bases and 0 bases, there was a span of 14 bases. Germline lookup yields CDR1 SGHDT and CDR2 YYEEEE. Here the CDR3 reads CASRKSQYSNTGELFF. The CDR3 nucleotides read TGTGCCAGCAGAAAGTCTCAATACTCGAACACCGGGGAGCTGTTTTTT.

This clone was seen only once. In DNA, the CDR3 is TGCAGTGCTAGTGGTCAGTTGAACACCGGGGAGCTGTTTTTT. Translated: CSASGQLNTGELFF. This chain links TRBV20-1 with TRBJ2-2, with unresolved D. CDR1 DFQATT and CDR2 SNEGSKA come from the germline V gene (reference sequence). This CDR3 has 14 residues. The V and J ends lost 3 bases and 1 base respectively, with 9 bases between them.

This clone was seen just once. The chain has TRBV7-9 and TRBJ1-1; D is unclear. Trimming took off 5 bases at V and 8 bases at J, with 12 bases between the two ends. This CDR3 is built from 12 residues. Germline-derived CDR1 and CDR2 are SEHNR and FQNEAQ (reference sequence). The CDR3 coding sequence is TGTGCCAGCAGCCTCGACATGGCCGAAGCTTTCTTT. Translation: CASSLDMAEAFF. The entire variable domain, with the rest obtained from reference TRBV7-9 and TRBJ1-1, is as follows: DTGVSQNPRHKITKRGQNVTFRCDPISEHNRLYWYRQTLGQGPEFLTYFQNEAQLEKSRLLSDRFSAERPKGSFSTLEIQRTEQGDSAMYLCASSLDMAEAFFGQGTRLTVV.

The chain links TRBV19 to TRBJ1-1; D unclear. Trimming left V 0 bases short and J 3 bases short, with 5 bases between. CDR1 is LNHDA, CDR2 SQIVND, per germline (reference sequence). The CDR3 is 13 amino acids. CDR3 sequence reads: CASSIDRYTEAFF. The CDR3 region has the DNA TGTGCCAGTAGTATAGACCGTTACACTGAAGCTTTCTTT.

The rearrangement uses TRBV2 and TRBJ1-2; 9 positions agree with TRBD1. The CDR3 is made up of 13 amino acids. The germline V gene has CDR1 SNHLY and CDR2 FYNNEI. V dropped 7 bases and J dropped 5; count of bases not matched to a gene: 5. The CDR3 protein is CASTLTGGYGYTF. The CDR3 nucleotides are TGTGCCAGCACCTTGACAGGGGGTTATGGCTACACCTTC.

The chain carries TRBV6-5 and TRBJ2-5, with a weak D call TRBD2 (6 bases). The CDR3 covers 14 residues. Germline V gene lookup returns CDR1 MNHEY and CDR2 SVGAGI. V was clipped by 5 bases and J by 4 bases, with 14 bases between them. This chain's CDR3 is CASSTPQGGETQYF. In nucleotides, the CDR3 is TGTGCCAGCAGTACCCCCCAGGGAGGAGAGACCCAGTACTTC.

In its sample, this clone was seen many times. This rearrangement joins TRBV7-9 to TRBJ2-1; TRBD1 is a possible D gene (5 bases). Per the germline V gene, CDR1 is SEHNR and CDR2 is FQNEAQ (reference sequence). The V gene lost 5 bases and the J gene lost 6 bases, with 8 bases spanning the gap. The CDR3 has 12 residues. CDR3 nucleotide sequence: TGTGCCAGCAGCATACAGGTCAATGAGCAGTTCTTC. Protein product: CASSIQVNEQFF.

The genes are TRBV19 and TRBJ2-2; D might be TRBD1 (6 bases). The CDR3 runs 16 residues. With 4 bases removed from V and 9 bases from J, the gap between germline ends came to 21 bases. From germline, CDR1 is LNHDA and CDR2 SQIVND (reference sequence). This chain's CDR3 is CASSKSRDTPTWELFF. CDR3 DNA sequence: TGTGCCAGTAGTAAGTCTCGGGACACCCCCACGTGGGAGCTGTTTTTT.

This chain uses TRBV18 with TRBJ1-1, with 9 nucleotides matching TRBD1. Germline V gene sequence: CDR1 KGHSH, CDR2 LQKENI. The CDR3 has 15 amino acids. Trimming took 3 bases from V and 3 from J; bases not matched to a gene: 5. The CDR3 nucleotides read TGTGCCAGCTCACCCGGCCGGGACAGGGACACTGAAGCTTTCTTT. Translating it yields CASSPGRDRDTEAFF.

The V and J genes are TRBV4-1 and TRBJ2-7, with 7 bases that match TRBD2. This CDR3 comprises 15 residues. J was trimmed by 6 bases and V by 2 bases; bases with no gene match: 10. CDR1 and CDR2 from the germline V gene are MGHRA and YSYEKL. CDR3 bases: TGCGCCAGCAGCCAATGGGCGGCGGGGGTCGCCGAGCAGTACTTC. It codes for CASSQWAAGVAEQYF.

J is TRBJ1-1 and V is TRBV11-3, with D perhaps matching TRBD1 (5 bases). Germline V gene data show CDR1 as SGHNT and CDR2 as YENEEA. Trimming cost V 3 bases and J 3 bases, with 14 bases left between them. This CDR3 has 15 amino acids. CDR3 sequence reads: CASSLGGGRDTEAFF. CDR3 coding DNA: TGTGCCAGCAGCTTGGGGGGAGGGAGGGACACTGAAGCTTTCTTT.

The rearrangement links TRBV5-1 to TRBJ2-1, with 8 bases that match TRBD2. Trimming removed 5 bases from V and 0 bases from J; junction bases left unmatched: 7. This CDR3 spans 16 amino acids. The germline gives CDR1 SGHRS, CDR2 YFSETQ. The CDR3, as DNA: TGCGCCAGCAGTTTGAGCGGGAGCCCCTCCTACAATGAGCAGTTCTTC. Translating it yields CASSLSGSPSYNEQFF.

This chain uses TRBV25-1 with TRBJ1-2; D is possibly TRBD1 (5 bases). Germline lookup yields CDR1 MGHDK and CDR2 SYGVNS. V was cut by 1 base and J by 8 bases, with 20 bases left in between. The CDR3 spans 16 residues. The CDR3 is CASSELIESSREGYTF. CDR3 bases: TGTGCCAGCAGTGAATTAATTGAATCTTCCAGGGAAGGCTACACCTTC.

The V and J genes are TRBV27 and TRBJ1-1; 11 bases agree with TRBD1. The CDR3 runs to 13 residues. V was clipped by 4 bases and J by 8 bases; unmatched bases: 3. Germline CDR1 and CDR2: MNHEY and SMNVEV (reference sequence). The DNA for the CDR3 is TGTGCCAGCAGTTCGGGACAGGGGGTCGAAGCTTTCTTT. Protein product: CASSSGQGVEAFF.

The chain couples TRBV28 to TRBJ1-3; D ambiguous. Germline CDR1 is MDHEN and CDR2 is SYDVKM. The CDR3 spans 16 residues. Trimming shortened V by 3 bases and J by 0 bases, and 12 bases separated the two germline ends. The CDR3 DNA is TGTGCCAGCAGTTTGAGGGATACCCGCTCTGGAAACACCATATATTTT. Amino acids: CASSLRDTRSGNTIYF.

This clone was seen a single time. The V call is TRBV3-1 (or the pseudogene TRBV3-2), the J call TRBJ1-4; D not resolved. The CDR3 consists of 15 residues. Germline CDR1 reads LGHDT; CDR2 reads YNNKEL (reference sequence). Trimming left V 3 bases short and J 0 bases short, with 8 bases between. The DNA for the CDR3 is TGTGCCAGCAGCCATCGACAAGCAACTAATGAAAAACTGTTTTTT. This encodes CASSHRQATNEKLFF.

The chain has TRBV19 and TRBJ2-2, with 11 positions matching TRBD2. The CDR3 has 18 residues. Per germline, CDR1 LNHDA and CDR2 SQIVND (reference sequence). V dropped 5 bases and J dropped 1; count of bases not matched to a gene: 9. The CDR3, as DNA: TGTGCCAGTAGTTCCAGAAAAGGACTAGCGGGGAACACCGGGGAGCTGTTTTTT. This translates into CASSSRKGLAGNTGELFF.

The rearrangement joins TRBV28 to TRBJ2-2; D gene uncertain. The germline CDR1 and CDR2 sequences are MDHEN and SYDVKM. Trimming left V 2 bases short and J 1 base short, with 5 bases between. The CDR3 totals 14 residues. CDR3 coding DNA: TGTGCCAGCAGTTTACCCGTGAACACCGGGGAGCTGTTTTTT. It is translated as CASSLPVNTGELFF.

DNA of the CDR3: TGTGCCATCAGCAGGGGACAGCGCTCTGGAAACACCATATATTTT. Amino acid sequence: CAISRGQRSGNTIYF. The chain is built from TRBV10-3 and TRBJ1-3; TRBD1 matches 7 bases. Trimming removed 6 bases from V and 0 bases from J; junction bases left unmatched: 5. Germline V gene sequence: CDR1 ENHRY, CDR2 SYGVKD. This CDR3 is 15 amino acids long.

V is TRBV4-1 and J is TRBJ1-5; tentative D call: TRBD1 (5 bases). Germline assignment: CDR1 MGHRA and CDR2 YSYEKL. The CDR3 totals 13 residues. Trimming took off 4 bases at V and 8 bases at J, with 12 bases between the two ends. The CDR3 bases are TGCGCCAGCAGCCGCGGGGGGAGTGAGCCCCAGCATTTT. Translated: CASSRGGSEPQHF.